Listed here are 14 T cell receptor beta chains from one sample, sequenced in a study of blood T cell repertoires in COVID-19. The table came from immunoSEQ multiplex PCR; TCRdb's copy has only in-frame clones and leaves some out. The table shows around 220,000 clones, with around 88% occurring only once. Specimen: PBMCs or T cells enriched from blood (not recorded which). The origin of the receptors is a woman aged 45-65 years with acute COVID-19.

The chain recombines TRBV29-1 with TRBJ2-7; 7 nucleotides align to TRBD1. CDR1 is SQVTM, CDR2 ANQGSEA, per germline. CDR3 size: 16 residues. J gave up 2 bases and V 4 bases, and 14 bases lay outside the gene matches. The CDR3 protein is CSVGRISWDSTYEQYF. In DNA form, the CDR3 reads TGCAGCGTTGGTCGAATAAGTTGGGACAGCACCTACGAGCAGTACTTC.

This clone occurred once. The chain employs TRBV3-1 (or the pseudogene TRBV3-2) and TRBJ1-1, with 8 bases identical to TRBD1. V shed 4 bases and J 8 bases; nucleotides not matched to a gene: 12. In germline, CDR1 is LGHDT, CDR2 YNNKEL (reference sequence). This CDR3 has 15 residues. CDR3 nucleotides: TGTGCCAGCAGCCTAGCCGGAGGACAGGGATCCGAAGCTTTCTTT. Translated, it gives CASSLAGGQGSEAFF.

V usage is TRBV30 and J usage is TRBJ2-7; D is perhaps TRBD2 (5 bases). The V gene's germline CDR1 is GTSNPN and CDR2 SVGIG (reference sequence). Trimming cost V 0 bases and J 2 bases, with 11 bases left between them. This CDR3 has 14 residues. The CDR3 spells CAWSVPERAYEQYF. The DNA of the CDR3 is TGTGCCTGGAGTGTACCCGAGAGGGCCTACGAGCAGTACTTC. The variable domain in full, with the rest retrieved from reference TRBV30 and TRBJ2-7, is SQTIHQWPATLVQPVGSPLSLECTVEGTSNPNLYWYRQAAGRGLQLLFYSVGIGQISSEVPQNLSASRPQDRQFILSSKKLLLSDSGFYLCAWSVPERAYEQYFGPGTRLTVT.

V and J are TRBV7-6 and TRBJ2-5, with D possibly being TRBD2 (7 bases). This CDR3 is 16 amino acids long. Germline V gene sequence: CDR1 SGHVS, CDR2 FNYEAQ. Deletions cut 1 base from V and 4 bases from J, with 16 bases between. The CDR3 spells CASSLGGGGSGETQYF. The CDR3 DNA sequence: TGTGCCAGCAGCTTAGGAGGGGGAGGGTCGGGAGAGACCCAGTACTTC.

V gene TRBV7-3 combines with J gene TRBJ2-7; a weak D match, TRBD2 (6 bases). V was shortened by 3 bases and J by 0 bases, with 15 bases between the two germline ends. In germline, CDR1 is SGHTA, CDR2 FQGTGA. CDR3 size: 16 residues. This chain's CDR3 is CASSFGGPMGSYEQYF. The CDR3 nucleotides read TGTGCCAGCAGCTTCGGGGGACCGATGGGCTCCTACGAGCAGTACTTC.

The V gene is TRBV12-3 or TRBV12-4, the J gene TRBJ1-6; a possible D gene is TRBD1 (5 bases). The CDR3 runs to 13 residues. The ends were cut back, 3 bases at V and 11 bases at J, with 11 bases in the middle. Written as DNA, the CDR3 is TGTGCCAGCAGTTTTACGGGGGACGCACCCCTCCACTTT. It translates to CASSFTGDAPLHF.

The J gene is TRBJ2-2, the V gene TRBV28; D unresolved. The germline CDR1 and CDR2 sequences are MDHEN and SYDVKM. The V and J ends lost 4 bases and 0 bases respectively, with 6 bases between them. CDR3 length: 14 residues. The CDR3 DNA reads TGTGCCAGCAGTTCCGAGGCGAACACCGGGGAGCTGTTTTTT. Its translation: CASSSEANTGELFF.

This chain joins TRBV27 and TRBJ2-1, with D possibly being TRBD1 (6 bases). V was shortened by 5 bases and J by 2 bases, with 13 bases between the two germline ends. CDR3 length equals 15 residues. Looked up from germline, CDR1 is MNHEY and CDR2 is SMNVEV (reference sequence). The CDR3 region has the DNA TGTGCCAGCAGTCGTGACAGGTCTCCCTACAATGAGCAGTTCTTC. Its protein product is CASSRDRSPYNEQFF.

The rearrangement joins TRBV2 to TRBJ1-1, with 7 positions matching TRBD1. CDR1 is SNHLY and CDR2 is FYNNEI in the germline V gene. Unmatched junction bases numbered 2, after V lost 6 bases and J lost 1 base. CDR3 length: 13 amino acids. The CDR3 is CASSGQANTEAFF. The CDR3 bases are TGTGCCAGCAGCGGACAGGCGAACACTGAAGCTTTCTTT.

This clone appeared a few times. V is TRBV5-1 and J is TRBJ1-1; TRBD1 aligns across 7 bases. The V gene's germline CDR1 is SGHRS and CDR2 YFSETQ. V dropped 7 bases and J dropped 5; count of bases not matched to a gene: 5. The CDR3 covers 12 residues. CDR3 DNA sequence: TGCGCCAGCTCAACAGGGGTGACTGAAGCTTTCTTT. This encodes CASSTGVTEAFF.

This chain connects TRBV9 to TRBJ2-3; TRBD2 matches at 7 bases. The junction had 9 bases not matched to a gene; V was cut back by 2 bases and J by 6 bases. This CDR3 spans 15 amino acids. Germline CDR1 and CDR2: SGDLS and YYNGEE. CDR3 protein: CASSVWRGGPDTQYF. CDR3 nucleotide sequence: TGTGCCAGCAGCGTGTGGCGGGGAGGGCCGGATACGCAGTATTTT.

This clone has a single count. The chain links TRBV19 to TRBJ2-7, with TRBD1 matching 8 bases. From germline, CDR1 is LNHDA and CDR2 SQIVND (reference sequence). This CDR3 is built from 14 residues. V lost 7 bases to trimming and J lost 5 bases; unmatched junction nucleotides: 10. CDR3 coding DNA: TGTGCCAGTAACGCCAGGGGGCGCGACAACGAGCAGTACTTC. Protein: CASNARGRDNEQYF.

V is TRBV28 and J is TRBJ1-4, with 9 positions matching TRBD1. The germline gives CDR1 MDHEN, CDR2 SYDVKM. CDR3 length: 18 amino acids. J was trimmed by 0 bases and V by 2 bases; bases with no gene match: 7. The CDR3 nucleotides read TGTGCCAGCAGTTTAAACTTGGGACAGGGCGCAACTAATGAAAAACTGTTTTTT. Translating it yields CASSLNLGQGATNEKLFF.

The chain links TRBV11-2 to TRBJ2-2, with TRBD1 identical over 7 bases. Germline V CDR1 and CDR2: SGHAT, FQNNGV. With V trimmed by 3 bases and J by 4 bases, 2 bases remained unmatched. The CDR3 extends over 14 amino acids. The CDR3 spells CASSFDRVTGELFF. The CDR3 DNA is TGTGCCAGCAGCTTCGACAGGGTCACCGGGGAGCTGTTTTTT.